Listed below are T cell receptor beta chains from one sample, sequenced in a study of blood T cell repertoires in COVID-19. This table comes from immunoSEQ multiplex PCR, and its TCRdb copy is limited to in-frame clones, with some not included. Here the sample spans 43,000 or so clones, around 90% being singletons. The sequenced sample consisted of peripheral blood. The receptors come from a woman at least 80 years old with active COVID-19. Both conserved end residues are part of each CDR3. A D gene is named only where the DNA matches it firmly. Expanded clones are given a class, and other clones once, few, many or no size at all.

cdr3_aa: CSALGDTEAFF
cdr3_nt: TGCAGTGCCTTGGGAGACACTGAAGCTTTCTTT
d_call: .
v_call: TRBV20-1
clone_size: .
j_call: TRBJ1-1

cdr3_aa: CASSPKRGGIENIQYF
cdr3_nt: TGTGCCAGCAGCCCTAAGCGGGGGGGGATTGAAAACATTCAGTACTTC
d_call: TRBD2
v_call: TRBV3-1/TRBV3-2
clone_size: .
j_call: TRBJ2-4

cdr3_aa: CASSLRTGEGEGYTF
cdr3_nt: TGTGCCAGCAGCTTACGGACAGGGGAGGGGGAAGGCTACACCTTC
d_call: TRBD1
v_call: TRBV7-2
clone_size: .
j_call: TRBJ1-2

cdr3_aa: CASSLDRGQETQYF
cdr3_nt: TGTGCCAGCAGCTTGGACAGGGGGCAAGAGACCCAGTACTTC
d_call: TRBD1
v_call: TRBV7-2
clone_size: .
j_call: TRBJ2-5

cdr3_aa: CAFLTQRASTSPDTQYF
cdr3_nt: TGTGCCTTCTTAACCCAGCGGGCATCAACTAGCCCAGATACGCAGTATTTT
d_call: .
v_call: TRBV30
clone_size: .
j_call: TRBJ2-3

cdr3_aa: CASSIGQGNEQYF
cdr3_nt: TGTGCCAGCAGCATCGGACAGGGAAACGAGCAGTACTTC
d_call: TRBD1
v_call: TRBV5-4
clone_size: once
j_call: TRBJ2-7

cdr3_aa: CASSPQGAGNTIYF
cdr3_nt: TGTGCCAGCAGCCCTCAGGGGGCTGGAAACACCATATATTTT
d_call: TRBD1
v_call: TRBV7-2
clone_size: few
j_call: TRBJ1-3

cdr3_aa: CASSQLQWNTEAFF
cdr3_nt: TGCGCCAGCAGCCAGCTACAGTGGAACACTGAAGCTTTCTTT
d_call: .
v_call: TRBV4-1
clone_size: .
j_call: TRBJ1-1

cdr3_aa: CASSTYGSSYNSPLHF
cdr3_nt: TGTGCCAGCAGCACGTACGGTAGCTCCTATAATTCACCCCTCCACTTT
d_call: .
v_call: TRBV9
clone_size: .
j_call: TRBJ1-6

cdr3_aa: CASRAGGEGYGYTF
cdr3_nt: TGTGCCAGCAGGGCGGGGGGAGAAGGCTATGGCTACACCTTC
d_call: .
v_call: TRBV25-1
clone_size: .
j_call: TRBJ1-2

cdr3_aa: CASSVGGGNEKLFF
cdr3_nt: TGCGCCAGCAGCGTAGGGGGAGGGAATGAAAAACTGTTTTTT
d_call: .
v_call: TRBV4-3
clone_size: many
j_call: TRBJ1-4

cdr3_aa: CASSSLTGSNQPQHF
cdr3_nt: TGTGCCAGCAGCTCCCTTACCGGTAGCAATCAGCCCCAGCATTTT
d_call: .
v_call: TRBV7-2
clone_size: .
j_call: TRBJ1-5

cdr3_aa: CASSYGTAGIAPLHF
cdr3_nt: TGTGCCAGCAGTTACGGGACAGCTGGCATCGCACCCCTCCACTTT
d_call: TRBD1
v_call: TRBV6-2/TRBV6-3
clone_size: .
j_call: TRBJ1-6

cdr3_aa: CASSRSSGGDTIYF
cdr3_nt: TGCGCCAGCAGCCGATCATCAGGAGGGGACACCATATATTTT
d_call: .
v_call: TRBV5-1
clone_size: .
j_call: TRBJ1-3

cdr3_aa: CASSLPRGGTEAFF
cdr3_nt: TGTGCCAGCAGTTTACCCCGGGGGGGCACTGAAGCTTTCTTT
d_call: .
v_call: TRBV28
clone_size: .
j_call: TRBJ1-1

cdr3_aa: CASLPPSRGNTEAFF
cdr3_nt: TGTGCCAGCCTCCCTCCAAGCAGAGGGAACACTGAAGCTTTCTTT
d_call: .
v_call: TRBV28
clone_size: .
j_call: TRBJ1-1

cdr3_aa: CASRRDHSTDTQYF
cdr3_nt: TGTGCCAGCCGCCGGGATCATAGCACAGATACGCAGTATTTT
d_call: .
v_call: TRBV19
clone_size: .
j_call: TRBJ2-3

cdr3_aa: CASISRSRGQAGELFF
cdr3_nt: TGTGCCAGTATCTCAAGGAGCAGGGGGCAGGCCGGGGAGCTGTTTTTT
d_call: TRBD1
v_call: TRBV19
clone_size: once
j_call: TRBJ2-2

cdr3_aa: CASSHVTDSQETQYF
cdr3_nt: TGTGCCAGCAGCCATGTTACGGACAGCCAAGAGACCCAGTACTTC
d_call: .
v_call: TRBV3-1/TRBV3-2
clone_size: .
j_call: TRBJ2-5

cdr3_aa: CASSYWGGPDSNQPQHF
cdr3_nt: TGTGCCAGCAGTTACTGGGGGGGGCCGGATAGCAATCAGCCCCAGCATTTT
d_call: .
v_call: TRBV6-2/TRBV6-3
clone_size: once
j_call: TRBJ1-5

cdr3_aa: CASDRTGNNNSPLHF
cdr3_nt: TGTGCCAGCGATAGGACAGGGAACAATAATTCACCCCTCCACTTT
d_call: TRBD1
v_call: TRBV2
clone_size: .
j_call: TRBJ1-6

cdr3_aa: CAVIHRGSPYEQYF
cdr3_nt: TGTGCCGTAATCCATAGGGGATCCCCCTACGAGCAGTACTTC
d_call: .
v_call: TRBV30
clone_size: .
j_call: TRBJ2-7

cdr3_aa: CASSFGGRPEQYF
cdr3_nt: TGTGCCAGCAGCTTTGGCGGGAGGCCCGAGCAGTACTTC
d_call: TRBD2
v_call: TRBV7-8
clone_size: few
j_call: TRBJ2-7

cdr3_aa: CASSRGTGGAYNEQFF
cdr3_nt: TGTGCCAGCAGCCGAGGGACAGGGGGAGCCTACAATGAGCAGTTCTTC
d_call: TRBD1
v_call: TRBV14
clone_size: .
j_call: TRBJ2-1

cdr3_aa: CASSVTGGFNQPQHF
cdr3_nt: TGTGCCAGTAGTGTGACAGGGGGGTTTAATCAGCCCCAGCATTTT
d_call: TRBD1
v_call: TRBV19
clone_size: once
j_call: TRBJ1-5

cdr3_aa: CATSARRGGTDTQYF
cdr3_nt: TGTGCCACCAGTGCTAGGCGCGGGGGGACAGATACGCAGTATTTT
d_call: TRBD2
v_call: TRBV24-1
clone_size: .
j_call: TRBJ2-3

cdr3_aa: CASSPQGVNTGELFF
cdr3_nt: TGTGCCAGCTCACCACAGGGGGTGAACACCGGGGAGCTGTTTTTT
d_call: .
v_call: TRBV18
clone_size: few
j_call: TRBJ2-2

cdr3_aa: CASSRDRVSGNTIYF
cdr3_nt: TGTGCCAGCAGCCGGGACAGGGTCTCTGGAAACACCATATATTTT
d_call: TRBD1
v_call: TRBV6-5
clone_size: .
j_call: TRBJ1-3

cdr3_aa: CASSPEQPNQPQHF
cdr3_nt: TGTGCCAGCTCACCAGAACAGCCGAATCAGCCCCAGCATTTT
d_call: .
v_call: TRBV18
clone_size: .
j_call: TRBJ1-5

cdr3_aa: CASSARQANQPQHF
cdr3_nt: TGTGCCAGCAGCGCAAGACAGGCCAATCAGCCCCAGCATTTT
d_call: .
v_call: TRBV7-8
clone_size: once
j_call: TRBJ1-5

cdr3_aa: CASSYSVNQETQYF
cdr3_nt: TGTGCCAGCAGTTACTCTGTCAACCAAGAGACCCAGTACTTC
d_call: .
v_call: TRBV6-5
clone_size: .
j_call: TRBJ2-5

cdr3_aa: CASSQRDRGRETQYF
cdr3_nt: TGCGCCAGCAGTCAACGGGACAGGGGTAGGGAGACCCAGTACTTC
d_call: TRBD1
v_call: TRBV23-1
clone_size: .
j_call: TRBJ2-5

cdr3_aa: CASSGGARSSYNSPLHF
cdr3_nt: TGTGCCAGCAGCGGGGGGGCCCGGAGCTCCTATAATTCACCCCTCCACTTT
d_call: .
v_call: TRBV5-6
clone_size: .
j_call: TRBJ1-6

cdr3_aa: CASSADRIYGYTF
cdr3_nt: TGTGCCAGCAGCGCCGACAGAATATATGGCTACACCTTC
d_call: .
v_call: TRBV9
clone_size: .
j_call: TRBJ1-2

cdr3_aa: CASSYSREGGGYTF
cdr3_nt: TGTGCCAGCAGTTACTCCAGGGAAGGTGGTGGCTACACCTTC
d_call: .
v_call: TRBV6-6
clone_size: .
j_call: TRBJ1-2

cdr3_aa: CASSSYDQVNQPQHF
cdr3_nt: TGTGCCAGCAGCTCATACGACCAGGTCAATCAGCCCCAGCATTTT
d_call: .
v_call: TRBV9
clone_size: medium-sized
j_call: TRBJ1-5

cdr3_aa: CASSLAGTGGANEQYF
cdr3_nt: TGTGCCAGCAGTTTGGCCGGGACAGGGGGCGCGAACGAGCAGTACTTC
d_call: TRBD1
v_call: TRBV27
clone_size: .
j_call: TRBJ2-7

cdr3_aa: CASSLALGEGSPLHF
cdr3_nt: TGTGCCAGCAGCTTAGCATTGGGAGAAGGTTCACCCCTCCACTTT
d_call: .
v_call: TRBV7-2
clone_size: .
j_call: TRBJ1-6

cdr3_aa: CTSRIHSLCRANVLTF
cdr3_nt: TGCACCAGCAGGATTCATAGTTTGTGTCGGGCCAACGTCCTGACTTTC
d_call: .
v_call: TRBV1
clone_size: .
j_call: TRBJ2-6

cdr3_aa: CASSLSSGADNQPQHF
cdr3_nt: TGTGCCAGCAGCCTCTCCTCAGGGGCCGACAATCAGCCCCAGCATTTT
d_call: .
v_call: TRBV6-6
clone_size: .
j_call: TRBJ1-5

cdr3_aa: CAISVQLSNQPQHF
cdr3_nt: TGTGCCATCAGTGTACAGCTCAGCAATCAGCCCCAGCATTTT
d_call: .
v_call: TRBV10-3
clone_size: .
j_call: TRBJ1-5

cdr3_aa: CATSAGGNNEQFF
cdr3_nt: TGTGCCACCAGTGCAGGGGGGAACAATGAGCAGTTCTTC
d_call: .
v_call: TRBV24-1
clone_size: .
j_call: TRBJ2-1

cdr3_aa: CASSYSIRGNYGYTF
cdr3_nt: TGTGCCAGCAGTTACAGCATCAGGGGAAACTATGGCTACACCTTC
d_call: .
v_call: TRBV6-5
clone_size: .
j_call: TRBJ1-2

cdr3_aa: CASGLVRGTVDEANYGYTF
cdr3_nt: TGTGCTAGTGGTTTGGTACGGGGGACAGTCGATGAGGCTAACTATGGCTACACCTTC
d_call: TRBD1
v_call: TRBV12-5
clone_size: once
j_call: TRBJ1-2

cdr3_aa: CASSEDRDSNQPQHF
cdr3_nt: TGTGCCAGCAGTGAAGACAGGGACAGCAATCAGCCCCAGCATTTT
d_call: .
v_call: TRBV6-1
clone_size: .
j_call: TRBJ1-5

cdr3_aa: CATNLYGTSTDTQYF
cdr3_nt: TGTGCCACCAACCTTTACGGGACTAGCACAGATACGCAGTATTTT
d_call: .
v_call: TRBV2
clone_size: .
j_call: TRBJ2-3

cdr3_aa: CASRTPGNEQYF
cdr3_nt: TGTGCCAGCAGAACCCCGGGGAACGAGCAGTACTTC
d_call: .
v_call: TRBV25-1
clone_size: .
j_call: TRBJ2-7

cdr3_aa: CASSESRRLGQGHF
cdr3_nt: TGTGCCAGCAGTGAAAGCCGGCGTCTTGGACAGGGGCATTTT
d_call: TRBD1
v_call: TRBV6-1
clone_size: .
j_call: TRBJ1-5

cdr3_aa: CASSQSSRDIGEQYF
cdr3_nt: TGTGCCAGCAGCCAATCCTCCCGGGACATAGGCGAGCAGTACTTC
d_call: .
v_call: TRBV3-1/TRBV3-2
clone_size: few
j_call: TRBJ2-7

cdr3_aa: CASSDGTGNTEAFF
cdr3_nt: TGTGCCAGCAGCGATGGGACAGGCAACACTGAAGCTTTCTTT
d_call: TRBD1
v_call: TRBV9
clone_size: few
j_call: TRBJ1-1

cdr3_aa: CASSQDHYTDTQYF
cdr3_nt: TGCGCCAGCAGCCAAGACCACTACACAGATACGCAGTATTTT
d_call: .
v_call: TRBV4-3
clone_size: .
j_call: TRBJ2-3

cdr3_aa: CASSQEGGIRYGYTF
cdr3_nt: TGCGCCAGCAGCCAAGAGGGAGGTATACGATATGGCTACACCTTC
d_call: .
v_call: TRBV4-1
clone_size: few
j_call: TRBJ1-2

cdr3_aa: CASSLSGTGAETQYF
cdr3_nt: TGTGCCAGCAGTTTATCGGGGACAGGGGCGGAGACCCAGTACTTC
d_call: TRBD1
v_call: TRBV27
clone_size: .
j_call: TRBJ2-5

cdr3_aa: CASSEFLNSPLHF
cdr3_nt: TGTGCCAGCAGCGAGTTTTTGAATTCACCCCTCCACTTT
d_call: .
v_call: TRBV6-4
clone_size: .
j_call: TRBJ1-6

cdr3_aa: CASSPRGVASYEQYF
cdr3_nt: TGCGCCAGCAGTCCACGGGGGGTCGCAAGCTACGAGCAGTACTTC
d_call: TRBD2
v_call: TRBV23-1
clone_size: .
j_call: TRBJ2-7

cdr3_aa: CASNPSGGYNEQFF
cdr3_nt: TGTGCCAGCAACCCTAGCGGGGGTTACAATGAGCAGTTCTTC
d_call: TRBD2
v_call: TRBV6-5
clone_size: few
j_call: TRBJ2-1